This TCR beta chain was recovered during a study of shared T cell receptors in the human thymus. This clone was seen a few times. The CDR3 runs 11 residues. The germline CDR1 and CDR2 sequences are ENHRY and SYGVKD. The V gene lost 8 bases and the J gene lost 6 bases, with 10 bases spanning the gap. Data came from immunoSEQ multiplex PCR; TCRdb stores just in-frame clones and leaves some out. The data contain hundreds of thousands of clones, just under 95% of them singletons. The sequence was collected from a human donor. Sequenced material: thymocytes. V usage is TRBV10-3 and J usage is TRBJ1-2; unclear D gene. CDR3 nucleotide sequence: TGTGCCATCGGATCGGACGATGGCTACACCTTC. Protein product: CAIGSDDGYTF.